These 24 T cell receptor beta chains were sequenced from one sample in a study of cytomegalovirus exposure and HLA in healthy donors. The PCR used 60 Vbeta and 13 Jbeta primers. Sequencing used immunoSEQ multiplex PCR; TCRdb keeps in-frame clones, though not all of them. The top ten clones hold approximately 2% of a sample with some 120,000 clones, over 75% of them seen once. The source material was PBMCs. All receptors derive from a man between 35 and 55 years old in good health and CMV-seronegative.

J is TRBJ2-6 and V is TRBV28; D unclear. Trimming took off 2 bases at V and 1 base at J, with 6 bases between the two ends. This CDR3 comprises 15 residues. Germline CDR1 and CDR2: MDHEN and SYDVKM. This CDR3 is CASSLVQSGANVLTF. CDR3 nucleotides: TGTGCCAGCAGTTTAGTACAGTCTGGGGCCAACGTCCTGACTTTC.

The chain recombines TRBV7-2 with TRBJ1-2; D ambiguous. With 5 bases removed from V and 6 bases from J, the gap between germline ends came to 13 bases. Germline CDR1 reads SGHTA; CDR2 reads FQGNSA. There are 13 residues in the CDR3. CDR3 in amino acids: CASSPRGFDGYTF. CDR3 DNA sequence: TGTGCCAGCAGCCCCCGGGGTTTCGATGGCTACACCTTC. The full variable domain, in which reference TRBV7-2 and TRBJ1-2 provide the parts outside the CDR3, is GAGVSQSPSNKVTEKGKDVELRCDPISGHTALYWYRQSLGQGLEFLIYFQGNSAPDKSGLPSDRFSAERTGGSVSTLTIQRTQQEDSAVYLCASSPRGFDGYTFGSGTRLTVV.

V is TRBV5-6 and J is TRBJ2-7; TRBD1 agrees at 9 bases. The junction had 8 bases not matched to a gene; V was cut back by 2 bases and J by 2 bases. The CDR3 sequence is 16 residues long. The germline CDR1 and CDR2 sequences are SGHDT and YYEEEE. The CDR3 DNA reads TGTGCCAGCAGCTTCATGGCGGGACAGGGTCCCTACGAGCAGTACTTC. Amino acid sequence: CASSFMAGQGPYEQYF.

The chain recombines TRBV7-2 with TRBJ1-6; 8 nucleotides agree with TRBD1. The CDR3 totals 14 residues. V lost 4 bases and J lost 10; bases outside the gene matches: 6. Germline CDR1 and CDR2: SGHTA and FQGNSA. CDR3 loop: CASSSGQGQSPLHF. The CDR3 DNA reads TGTGCCAGCAGCTCTGGACAGGGACAATCACCCCTCCACTTT.

V and J are TRBV9 and TRBJ2-3; 11 bases line up with TRBD1. CDR3 length: 16 amino acids. Per germline, CDR1 SGDLS and CDR2 YYNGEE. After removal of 0 bases from V and 6 bases from J, the junction contained 6 bases not matched to a gene. The chain's CDR3 is CASSVGLGQGEDTQYF. DNA of the CDR3: TGTGCCAGCAGCGTAGGGTTGGGACAGGGGGAGGATACGCAGTATTTT.

V is TRBV4-1 and J is TRBJ1-5, with TRBD1 as a possible D gene (6 bases). Trimming removed 0 bases from V and 0 bases from J, with 12 bases in between. This CDR3 has 17 amino acids. Germline V CDR1 and CDR2: MGHRA, YSYEKL. This chain's CDR3 is CASSQDAGVNSNQPQHF. CDR3 in DNA: TGCGCCAGCAGCCAAGATGCAGGGGTTAATAGCAATCAGCCCCAGCATTTT.

V gene TRBV19 combines with J gene TRBJ1-1; a possible D gene is TRBD1 (5 bases). The germline CDR1 and CDR2 sequences are LNHDA and SQIVND (reference sequence). Trimming stripped 1 base from V and 4 bases from J, with 10 bases between. This CDR3 has 14 amino acids. The CDR3 DNA reads TGTGCCAGTAGTATAGGTCCAGGGTCCACTGAAGCTTTCTTT. It is translated as CASSIGPGSTEAFF.

The rearrangement links TRBV10-3 to TRBJ2-7, with D perhaps matching TRBD2 (6 bases). The V end lost 4 bases, the J end lost 4 bases, and 14 bases lay between the germline ends. CDR3 length: 14 residues. Germline assignment: CDR1 ENHRY and CDR2 SYGVKD. In DNA, the CDR3 is TGTGCCATCAGTGGGGGGGAATCGGGTTACGAGCAGTACTTC. Amino acids: CAISGGESGYEQYF.

The chain recombines TRBV27 with TRBJ2-1; 8 positions match TRBD1. This CDR3 has 13 residues. J lost 10 bases, V lost 0 bases, and 2 bases had no gene match. Germline V gene data show CDR1 as MNHEY and CDR2 as SMNVEV (reference sequence). In DNA form, the CDR3 reads TGTGCCAGCAGTTTATCAGGGACAGGAGAGCAGTTCTTC. Protein product: CASSLSGTGEQFF.

The chain joins TRBV7-9 to TRBJ1-6; D might be TRBD1 (6 bases). V lost 9 bases and J 7 bases, leaving 16 bases between the germline ends. The CDR3 is made up of 14 amino acids. Germline assignment: CDR1 SEHNR and CDR2 FQNEAQ (reference sequence). The chain's CDR3 is CASSTGTRNSPLHF. CDR3 in DNA: TGTGCCAGTTCGACCGGGACAAGGAATTCACCCCTCCACTTT.

The chain uses TRBV4-3 and TRBJ1-2, with a possible D match to TRBD1 (6 bases). Germline loops: CDR1 LGHNA, CDR2 YSLEER. The CDR3 is 20 residues long. The V gene lost 2 bases and the J gene lost 4 bases, with 29 bases spanning the gap. The CDR3 coding sequence is TGCGCCAGCAGCCAATCAATTGGGGACCGACGGGACATCAGGTCCTATGGCTACACCTTC. The encoded protein is CASSQSIGDRRDIRSYGYTF.

The rearrangement links TRBV9 to TRBJ2-1; D gene uncertain. V lost 4 bases and J lost 10, with 18 bases in between. The length of the CDR3 is 14 residues. The germline V gene has CDR1 SGDLS and CDR2 YYNGEE. CDR3 nucleotides: TGTGCCAGCAGCACCAACTTGGGCATTGGGGAGCAGTTCTTC. Its translation is CASSTNLGIGEQFF. Looking up the rest from reference TRBV9 and TRBJ2-1 gives the full variable domain: DSGVTQTPKHLITATGQRVTLRCSPRSGDLSVYWYQQSLDQGLQFLIQYYNGEERAKGNILERFSAQQFPDLHSELNLSSLELGDSALYFCASSTNLGIGEQFFGPGTRLTVL.

The genes are TRBV9 and TRBJ2-4; 9 bases match TRBD1. The junction had 9 bases not matched to a gene; V was cut back by 4 bases and J by 1 base. This CDR3 contains 17 residues. The V gene's germline CDR1 is SGDLS and CDR2 YYNGEE. The CDR3 sequence: CASSPSPGTGAKNIQYF. CDR3 DNA: TGTGCCAGCAGCCCCAGTCCCGGGACAGGGGCCAAAAACATTCAGTACTTC.

The J gene is TRBJ2-7, the V gene TRBV10-2, with D tentatively TRBD2 (6 bases). The CDR3 has 13 residues. V was pared by 1 base and J by 4 bases, with 8 bases between. From germline, CDR1 is WSHSY and CDR2 SAAADI. The CDR3 DNA sequence: TGCGCCAGCAGTGAGTGGAGGGAGTACGAGCAGTACTTC. The encoded protein is CASSEWREYEQYF.

This chain connects TRBV2 to TRBJ2-1; weak D call: TRBD2 (7 bases). CDR1 SNHLY and CDR2 FYNNEI come from the germline V gene. The CDR3 has 15 amino acids. V was clipped by 3 bases and J by 0 bases, with 9 bases between them. CDR3 DNA: TGTGCCAGCAGTGACGCGGGGGCCTCCTACAATGAGCAGTTCTTC. Residues: CASSDAGASYNEQFF.

V and J are TRBV6-6 and TRBJ1-5; D may be TRBD1 (5 bases). The CDR3 covers 15 residues. Trimming shortened V by 6 bases and J by 7 bases, and 19 bases separated the two germline ends. Germline values: CDR1 MNHNY, CDR2 SVGAGI (reference sequence). The CDR3 DNA reads as TGTGCCAGCAGGTTAGACCCTGGAGGGGAGCAGCCCCAGCATTTT. It yields the protein CASRLDPGGEQPQHF.

The chain has TRBV19 and TRBJ1-3, with D possibly TRBD1 on 5 matching bases. V shed 2 bases and J shed 0 bases, with 8 bases lying between them. CDR3 length equals 15 residues. Germline V gives CDR1 LNHDA, CDR2 SQIVND (reference sequence). CDR3 region: CASSIQGGSGNTIYF. The CDR3 bases are TGTGCCAGTAGTATACAGGGTGGCTCTGGAAACACCATATATTTT. The whole variable domain, remainder taken from reference TRBV19 and TRBJ1-3, is DGGITQSPKYLFRKEGQNVTLSCEQNLNHDAMYWYRQDPGQGLRLIYYSQIVNDFQKGDIAEGYSVSREKKESFPLTVTSAQKNPTAFYLCASSIQGGSGNTIYFGEGSWLTVV.

The rearrangement uses TRBV5-6 and TRBJ1-1, with a possible D match to TRBD1 (5 bases). CDR1 and CDR2 from the germline V gene are SGHDT and YYEEEE. Trimming cost V 1 base and J 5 bases, with 15 bases left between them. This CDR3 spans 15 amino acids. The CDR3 DNA reads TGTGCCAGCAGCTTGCAGGGATGGTCGGCGACTGAAGCTTTCTTT. Residues: CASSLQGWSATEAFF.

The CDR3 region has the DNA TGTGCCAGCACCCTCGACAGGGTTTCAGGAGATACGCAGTATTTT. Translating it yields CASTLDRVSGDTQYF. The chain couples TRBV6-1 to TRBJ2-3; 7 bases map to TRBD1. CDR3 size: 15 residues. Germline V gene data show CDR1 as MNHNS and CDR2 as SASEGT. With V trimmed by 7 bases and J by 5 bases, 12 bases remained unmatched.

The chain employs TRBV6-1 and TRBJ1-5; the D gene is possibly TRBD1 (5 bases). The germline V gene encodes CDR1 MNHNS and CDR2 SASEGT. This CDR3 has 14 residues. Trimming stripped 6 bases from V and 3 bases from J, with 12 bases between. CDR3 residues: CASRSAGSNQPQHF. The CDR3 bases are TGTGCCAGCAGGAGTGCAGGGTCCAATCAGCCCCAGCATTTT.

The chain joins TRBV11-2 to TRBJ1-4; no clear D. Germline-derived CDR1 and CDR2 are SGHAT and FQNNGV. V lost 5 bases and J 8 bases, leaving 15 bases between the germline ends. The CDR3 covers 14 residues. Here the CDR3 reads CASSPSTTREKLFF. The CDR3, as DNA: TGTGCCAGCAGCCCCTCTACGACACGGGAAAAACTGTTTTTT.

The rearrangement uses TRBV5-1 and TRBJ2-7, with TRBD1 matching over 9 bases. Germline loops: CDR1 SGHRS, CDR2 YFSETQ. With V trimmed by 4 bases and J by 0 bases, 5 bases remained unmatched. The CDR3 is 15 residues long. The CDR3 loop reads CASSKGQGNSYEQYF. The CDR3 coding sequence is TGCGCCAGCAGCAAGGGACAGGGCAACTCCTACGAGCAGTACTTC.

This clone appeared a few times. J is TRBJ2-1 and V is TRBV4-2; TRBD2 agrees at 8 bases. Germline CDR1 reads LGHNA; CDR2 reads YNFKEQ. This CDR3 has 15 residues. After removal of 0 bases from V and 3 bases from J, the junction contained 1 base not matched to a gene. The CDR3 sequence is CASSQDLAGYNEQFF. The CDR3 coding sequence is TGTGCCAGCAGCCAAGATCTAGCGGGCTACAATGAGCAGTTCTTC.

V gene TRBV30 combines with J gene TRBJ2-7, with D tentatively TRBD2 (5 bases). Germline V gives CDR1 GTSNPN, CDR2 SVGIG (reference sequence). This CDR3 is built from 13 residues. The ends were cut back, 2 bases at V and 3 bases at J, with 11 bases in the middle. CDR3 coding DNA: TGTGCCTGGAGTAGCGGATTAGTCTACGAGCAGTACTTC. Amino acid sequence: CAWSSGLVYEQYF.